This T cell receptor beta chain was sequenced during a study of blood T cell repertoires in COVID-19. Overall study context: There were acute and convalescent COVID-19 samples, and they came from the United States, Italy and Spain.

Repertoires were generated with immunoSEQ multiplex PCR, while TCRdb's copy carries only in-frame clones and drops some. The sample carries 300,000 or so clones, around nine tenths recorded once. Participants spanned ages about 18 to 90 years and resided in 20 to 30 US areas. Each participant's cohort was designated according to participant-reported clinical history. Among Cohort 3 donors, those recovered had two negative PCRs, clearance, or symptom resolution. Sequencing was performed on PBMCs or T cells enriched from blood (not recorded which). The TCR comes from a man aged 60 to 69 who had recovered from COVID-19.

The CDR3 here is CASSPGQGVDEQYF. CDR3 sequence (DNA): TGCGCCAGCAGCCCGGGACAGGGTGTGGATGAGCAGTACTTC. The chain uses TRBV5-1 and TRBJ2-7; 9 nucleotides agree with TRBD1. This CDR3 is 14 amino acids long. Germline CDR1 and CDR2: SGHRS and YFSETQ. After removal of 4 bases from V and 7 bases from J, the junction contained 9 bases not matched to a gene.